This passage covers 2 T cell receptor beta chains from one sample sequenced in a study of cytomegalovirus exposure and HLA in healthy donors. Libraries were prepared by immunoSEQ multiplex PCR; TCRdb keeps only in-frame clonotypes and omits some of them. The sample has 150,000 or so clones, around nine tenths seen once. Source material: PBMCs. These TCRs come from a young man in good health and CMV-seropositive.

This chain connects TRBV6-5 to TRBJ1-2; TRBD1 is a possible D gene (5 bases). Trimming took off 2 bases at V and 3 bases at J, with 13 bases between the two ends. CDR1 is MNHEY and CDR2 is SVGAGI in the germline V gene. The CDR3 is made up of 15 amino acids. The CDR3 here is CASSYQGRAHYGYTF. The CDR3 bases are TGTGCCAGCAGTTACCAGGGAAGGGCGCACTATGGCTACACCTTC.

The rearrangement links TRBV7-2 to TRBJ2-7; the match to TRBD1 covers 8 bases. CDR3 length: 14 amino acids. The V segment lost 6 bases and the J segment 1 base; nucleotides outside the gene matches: 5. The germline V gene encodes CDR1 SGHTA and CDR2 FQGNSA. The CDR3 region has the DNA TGTGCCAGCAGGAGGACAGGGACATCCTACGAGCAGTACTTC. Protein sequence: CASRRTGTSYEQYF.